These T cell receptor beta chains were read from a single sample in a study of human T cells and chemical hapten exposure. TCRdb itself ran the RACE reads through MiXCR, one entry per CDR3 protein. The table includes some 150,000 distinct CDR3 sequences, approximately 10% detected once. Source: whole blood, taken in connection with sensitization to the hapten diphenylcyclopropenone (DPC). The receptors here all came from a woman between 50 and 59 years old with alopecia areata. Some clones in this sample may be carry-over from other donors' samples. Each CDR3 is given with its conserved first and last residue. A D gene is named only where the DNA matches it firmly. The size field is filled for only some rows; it gives once, few, many or a size class.

j_call: TRBJ1-2
cdr3_length: 13
d_call: NA
clone_size: NA
v_call: TRBV27
cdr3_aa: CASSSVADYGYTF
cdr3_nt: TGTGCCAGCAGTTCTGTCGCCGACTATGGCTACACCTTC

j_call: TRBJ1-1
cdr3_length: 14
d_call: NA
clone_size: NA
v_call: TRBV7-8
cdr3_aa: CASSPGLVNTEAFF
cdr3_nt: TGTGCCAGCAGCCCCGGACTAGTGAACACTGAAGCTTTCTTT

j_call: TRBJ2-7
cdr3_length: 13
d_call: TRBD2
clone_size: few
v_call: TRBV18
cdr3_aa: CASSPDGRSEQYF
cdr3_nt: TGTGCCAGCTCACCAGACGGGAGGTCTGAGCAGTACTTC

j_call: TRBJ2-1
cdr3_length: 13
d_call: NA
clone_size: NA
v_call: TRBV4-3
cdr3_aa: CASSQAPGFGQFF
cdr3_nt: TGCGCCAGCAGCCAAGCCCCCGGGTTTGGGCAGTTCTTC

j_call: TRBJ2-4
cdr3_length: 14
d_call: TRBD2
clone_size: NA
v_call: TRBV29-1
cdr3_aa: CSVSTSGGRNIQYF
cdr3_nt: TGCAGCGTTTCGACTAGCGGGGGGCGGAACATTCAGTACTTC

j_call: TRBJ2-2
cdr3_length: 15
d_call: NA
clone_size: NA
v_call: TRBV5-1
cdr3_aa: CASSQVVGRAGELFF
cdr3_nt: TGCGCCAGCAGCCAGGTCGTCGGGCGGGCCGGGGAGCTGTTTTTT

j_call: TRBJ2-7
cdr3_length: 14
d_call: NA
clone_size: many
v_call: TRBV14
cdr3_aa: CASSFRGHPYEQYF
cdr3_nt: TGTGCCAGCAGCTTCAGAGGACACCCCTACGAGCAGTACTTC

j_call: TRBJ1-4
cdr3_length: 13
d_call: NA
clone_size: NA
v_call: TRBV6-2/TRBV6-3
cdr3_aa: CASEDSSGEKLFF
cdr3_nt: TGTGCCAGTGAGGATTCATCGGGGGAAAAACTGTTTTTT

j_call: TRBJ2-7
cdr3_length: 14
d_call: NA
clone_size: NA
v_call: TRBV29-1
cdr3_aa: CSVDPPAGIREQYF
cdr3_nt: TGCAGCGTTGACCCACCGGCAGGGATCCGGGAGCAGTACTTC

j_call: TRBJ2-3
cdr3_length: 11
d_call: NA
clone_size: few
v_call: TRBV24-1
cdr3_aa: CATEQGDTQYF
cdr3_nt: TGTGCCACCGAGCAAGGGGATACGCAGTATTTT

j_call: TRBJ1-5
cdr3_length: 15
d_call: NA
clone_size: few
v_call: TRBV20-1
cdr3_aa: CSARDPVRANQPQHF
cdr3_nt: TGCAGTGCTAGAGATCCGGTACGAGCTAATCAGCCCCAGCATTTT

j_call: TRBJ2-7
cdr3_length: 15
d_call: TRBD2
clone_size: few
v_call: TRBV5-1
cdr3_aa: CASSPLAGGPYEQYF
cdr3_nt: TGCGCCAGCAGCCCACTAGCGGGAGGGCCGTACGAGCAGTACTTC

j_call: TRBJ2-7
cdr3_length: 15
d_call: NA
clone_size: few
v_call: TRBV27
cdr3_aa: CASSLSNGATYEQYF
cdr3_nt: TGTGCCAGCAGCCTTTCCAACGGGGCCACCTACGAGCAGTACTTC

j_call: TRBJ1-1
cdr3_length: 13
d_call: NA
clone_size: NA
v_call: TRBV27
cdr3_aa: CASTLRGSTEAFF
cdr3_nt: TGTGCCAGCACCCTCAGGGGTAGCACTGAAGCTTTCTTT

j_call: TRBJ1-1
cdr3_length: 13
d_call: NA
clone_size: NA
v_call: TRBV6-5
cdr3_aa: CASSPWRETEAFF
cdr3_nt: TGTGCCAGCAGCCCCTGGAGGGAGACTGAAGCTTTCTTT

j_call: TRBJ2-1
cdr3_length: 14
d_call: NA
clone_size: NA
v_call: TRBV20-1
cdr3_aa: CSARDLAVAGNPIF
cdr3_nt: TGCAGTGCTAGAGATTTGGCGGTGGCAGGGAATCCCATCTTC

j_call: TRBJ2-3
cdr3_length: 14
d_call: TRBD2
clone_size: NA
v_call: TRBV9
cdr3_aa: CASSGLAGSDTQYF
cdr3_nt: TGTGCCAGCAGCGGACTAGCGGGATCAGATACGCAGTATTTT

j_call: TRBJ1-5
cdr3_length: 16
d_call: TRBD1
clone_size: NA
v_call: TRBV6-2/TRBV6-3
cdr3_aa: CASQGRDRGGNQPQHF
cdr3_nt: TGTGCCAGCCAAGGCCGGGACAGGGGTGGAAATCAGCCCCAGCATTTT

j_call: TRBJ2-5
cdr3_length: 13
d_call: TRBD2
clone_size: NA
v_call: TRBV29-1
cdr3_aa: CSVDLAGGEPQYF
cdr3_nt: TGCAGCGTTGACCTAGCGGGAGGGGAGCCCCAGTACTTC

j_call: TRBJ1-1
cdr3_length: 12
d_call: NA
clone_size: many
v_call: TRBV2
cdr3_aa: CASWAENTEAFF
cdr3_nt: TGTGCCAGCTGGGCAGAGAACACTGAAGCTTTCTTT

j_call: TRBJ1-1
cdr3_length: 15
d_call: NA
clone_size: NA
v_call: TRBV7-8
cdr3_aa: CASSLSVGLGTEAFF
cdr3_nt: TGTGCCAGCAGCTTAAGCGTGGGCTTGGGCACTGAAGCTTTCTTT

j_call: TRBJ2-1
cdr3_length: 17
d_call: NA
clone_size: NA
v_call: TRBV7-6
cdr3_aa: CASSPRPRLVQNNEQFF
cdr3_nt: TGTGCCAGCAGCCCGCGCCCTCGACTAGTTCAGAACAATGAGCAGTTCTTC

j_call: TRBJ1-1
cdr3_length: 12
d_call: NA
clone_size: few
v_call: TRBV29-1
cdr3_aa: CSVVPGNTEAFF
cdr3_nt: TGCAGCGTTGTCCCAGGGAACACTGAAGCTTTCTTT

j_call: TRBJ2-7
cdr3_length: 14
d_call: NA
clone_size: NA
v_call: TRBV4-3
cdr3_aa: CASSPRQQRSEQYF
cdr3_nt: TGCGCCAGCAGCCCTCGACAACAACGGAGCGAGCAGTACTTC

j_call: TRBJ2-3
cdr3_length: 17
d_call: TRBD2
clone_size: NA
v_call: TRBV18
cdr3_aa: CASSPAGLAGGVDTQYF
cdr3_nt: TGTGCCAGCTCACCAGCTGGACTAGCGGGAGGTGTGGATACGCAGTATTTT

j_call: TRBJ2-3
cdr3_length: 15
d_call: TRBD2
clone_size: few
v_call: TRBV29-1
cdr3_aa: CSSAEAGGPTDTQYF
cdr3_nt: TGCAGCTCAGCCGAGGCGGGAGGGCCCACAGATACGCAGTATTTT

j_call: TRBJ2-4
cdr3_length: 16
d_call: NA
clone_size: NA
v_call: TRBV7-9
cdr3_aa: CASSSTGILAKNIQYF
cdr3_nt: TGTGCCAGCAGCTCAACAGGGATACTAGCCAAAAACATTCAGTACTTC

j_call: TRBJ2-2
cdr3_length: 14
d_call: NA
clone_size: medium-sized
v_call: TRBV27
cdr3_aa: CASSSHEGAGELFF
cdr3_nt: TGTGCCAGCAGTTCCCACGAAGGGGCCGGGGAGCTGTTTTTT

j_call: TRBJ2-5
cdr3_length: 14
d_call: NA
clone_size: many
v_call: TRBV7-2
cdr3_aa: CASSPKAWGETQYF
cdr3_nt: TGTGCCAGCAGCCCTAAGGCCTGGGGAGAGACCCAGTACTTC

j_call: TRBJ2-3
cdr3_length: 15
d_call: NA
clone_size: few
v_call: TRBV12-2
cdr3_aa: CASRPGQRTTDTQYF
cdr3_nt: TGTGCAAGTCGCCCGGGACAGCGGACGACAGATACGCAGTATTTT

j_call: TRBJ1-2
cdr3_length: 14
d_call: NA
clone_size: few
v_call: TRBV18
cdr3_aa: CASSRDGANYGYTF
cdr3_nt: TGTGCCAGCTCCAGGGACGGAGCTAACTATGGCTACACCTTC

j_call: TRBJ2-7
cdr3_length: 12
d_call: NA
clone_size: few
v_call: TRBV7-6
cdr3_aa: CASSLAKGEQYF
cdr3_nt: TGTGCCAGCAGCTTAGCCAAAGGGGAGCAGTACTTC

j_call: TRBJ2-2
cdr3_length: 15
d_call: NA
clone_size: few
v_call: TRBV12-3/TRBV12-4
cdr3_aa: CASSFGQINTGELFF
cdr3_nt: TGTGCCAGCAGTTTTGGACAGATTAACACCGGGGAGCTGTTTTTT

j_call: TRBJ2-5
cdr3_length: 15
d_call: NA
clone_size: NA
v_call: TRBV12-2
cdr3_aa: CASRSRDRGLETQYF
cdr3_nt: TGTGCAAGTCGCAGCCGGGACCGGGGGTTGGAGACCCAGTACTTC

j_call: TRBJ2-2
cdr3_length: 16
d_call: TRBD1
clone_size: once
v_call: TRBV29-1
cdr3_aa: CSVEDGTGANTGELFF
cdr3_nt: TGCAGCGTTGAAGATGGAACAGGGGCGAACACCGGGGAGCTGTTTTTT

j_call: TRBJ2-7
cdr3_length: 11
d_call: TRBD1
clone_size: NA
v_call: TRBV6-5
cdr3_aa: CASRAGTGYHF
cdr3_nt: TGTGCCAGCAGGGCCGGGACAGGGTATCACTTC

j_call: TRBJ2-7
cdr3_length: 16
d_call: NA
clone_size: NA
v_call: TRBV7-2
cdr3_aa: CASSLRIRQGGYEQYF
cdr3_nt: TGTGCCAGCAGCTTGAGGATCCGTCAGGGCGGCTACGAGCAGTACTTC

j_call: TRBJ1-4
cdr3_length: 13
d_call: TRBD1
clone_size: few
v_call: TRBV20-1
cdr3_aa: CSAEGQGGKKLFF
cdr3_nt: TGCAGTGCCGAGGGACAGGGTGGGAAAAAACTGTTTTTT

j_call: TRBJ2-3
cdr3_length: 14
d_call: NA
clone_size: NA
v_call: TRBV20-1
cdr3_aa: CSARGPGSTDTQYF
cdr3_nt: TGCAGTGCTAGAGGACCGGGGAGCACAGATACGCAGTATTTT

j_call: TRBJ1-1
cdr3_length: 15
d_call: NA
clone_size: once
v_call: TRBV5-1
cdr3_aa: CASSLVGVWNTEAFF
cdr3_nt: TGCGCCAGCAGCTTGGTCGGGGTGTGGAACACTGAAGCTTTCTTT

j_call: TRBJ2-1
cdr3_length: 15
d_call: TRBD2
clone_size: few
v_call: TRBV20-1
cdr3_aa: CSASTLAGAGNEQFF
cdr3_nt: TGCAGTGCTAGTACCCTAGCGGGAGCGGGGAATGAGCAGTTCTTC

j_call: TRBJ1-2
cdr3_length: 16
d_call: TRBD1
clone_size: few
v_call: TRBV7-6
cdr3_aa: CASSWSDRGLNYGYTF
cdr3_nt: TGTGCCAGCAGCTGGTCGGACAGGGGGCTAAACTATGGCTACACCTTC

j_call: TRBJ2-3
cdr3_length: 15
d_call: NA
clone_size: NA
v_call: TRBV7-6
cdr3_aa: CASSLDPSPKDTQYF
cdr3_nt: TGTGCCAGCAGCTTAGACCCGAGCCCCAAAGATACGCAGTATTTT

j_call: TRBJ1-6
cdr3_length: 17
d_call: NA
clone_size: few
v_call: TRBV7-2
cdr3_aa: CASSLGFTSSYNSPLHF
cdr3_nt: TGTGCCAGCAGCTTAGGTTTCACCTCCTCCTATAATTCACCCCTCCACTTT

j_call: TRBJ2-2
cdr3_length: 18
d_call: TRBD2
clone_size: few
v_call: TRBV7-3
cdr3_aa: CASSLPGLAGEDTGELFF
cdr3_nt: TGTGCCAGCAGCTTACCCGGACTAGCGGGAGAGGACACCGGGGAGCTGTTTTTT

j_call: TRBJ2-7
cdr3_length: 13
d_call: TRBD2
clone_size: few
v_call: TRBV13
cdr3_aa: CASSLALAGKQYF
cdr3_nt: TGTGCCAGCAGCTTAGCTCTAGCGGGGAAGCAGTACTTC